This T cell receptor (beta chain) was identified during a study of cytomegalovirus exposure and HLA in healthy donors. General study points: DRB1 showed the most TCR associations and HLA-C the fewest in a later analysis, as rates varied by HLA locus. As was reported, the HLA-A and HLA-B alleles of most subjects were accurately predicted from TCR beta sequences.

Primers: 60 Vbeta forward and 13 Jbeta reverse. Libraries were prepared by immunoSEQ multiplex PCR; TCRdb keeps only in-frame clonotypes and omits some of them. Among about 200,000 clones listed, 65% to 90% were seen once. As to this clone: The antigen is undetermined.

Germline assignment: CDR1 LGHNT and CDR2 FRNRAP. CDR3 length: 16 residues. Deletions cut 0 bases from V and 4 bases from J, with 15 bases between. This receptor was identified in a girl aged 10-17 years in good health and CMV-seronegative. Material: PBMCs. The chain uses TRBV12-5 and TRBJ1-1; D may be TRBD1 (6 bases). The CDR3 coding sequence is TGTGCTAGTGGTTTGGTATTAGACAGGTTCCTCACTGAAGCTTTCTTT. Translated, it gives CASGLVLDRFLTEAFF.